The entry below gives a single T cell receptor beta chain sequence along with its context. The target of this receptor is not known. Base quality data are lacking; no much larger clone is found one base away. To be included, a participant needed at least one PBMC sample from before ART initiation plus at least two post-ART samples. All participants with HIV were treated in the United States of America. Cryopreserved samples of 1-10 million PBMC were thawed and washed before DNA extraction. At the time of the earliest PBMC sample, participants with HIV were aged between about 23 and 54 years. PBMC samples from each participant spanned 1-4 timepoints before ART initiation and 2-8 timepoints after ART initiation, with a median of 7 samples. Serial HIV viral load, CD4+ T-cell count, ART history and demographic data were obtained for every participant. Using a Qiagen kit on a QIAcube, genomic DNA was extracted from unsorted PBMC, with samples processed in batches of 12.

The data stem from a study of long-term antiretroviral therapy in people with HIV (dated by TCRdb to 2021 to 2024). For context, the study as a whole: Collection of the earliest samples took place about a decade ahead of the 2015 WHO recommendation for immediate ART, at a time when ART was typically delayed until CD4 counts fell. About 35% of the 30 participants with HIV were female. A retrospective serial study tested whether changes in peripheral blood TRB repertoire composition and diversity were associated with ART initiation and durable HIV suppression. No cross-contamination during QIAcube processing was shown when test extractions of a monoclonal T-cell line were performed alongside about 30 polyclonal samples. The cohort contributed fewer than 200 cryopreserved PBMC samples from under 35 adults with confirmed HIV infection, collected serially over a mean of approximately 6 years (range 1-12). The paper's findings and limits, for the study overall: Because cell numbers in pre-ART samples were limited, unsorted PBMC were profiled instead of sorted CD4+ and CD8+ T cells. A significant increase in TRB diversity was found to be associated with ART initiation, although TRB diversity was observed to remain significantly below that of transplant donor controls even after long-term ART. Since PBMC availability was limited, sequencing covered only the TCR beta chain, with no alpha chain pairing. No data were available on ART adherence, viral resistance or therapy changes, limiting inferences about post-ART repertoire changes. Samples dated from about 2003 to 2018, and the ART regimens used may be less effective than current ones. Narrower CDR3 length ranges were observed in HIV repertoires than in controls, and an antigen-experienced repertoire with only a slight naive shift after ART was suggested by the network structure. Expanded TRB clones identified before ART initiation dominated the repertoire across all time points, though the dominance fluctuated and decreased in many PLHIV after ART.

The germline V gene provides CDR1 SGHTA and CDR2 FQGNSA. From the cysteine through the phenylalanine, the CDR3 covers 15 amino acids. Only the CDR3 part of the read is kept: 45 bases, read in frame from the first base. V trim: 4 bases; J trim: 10 bases; unmatched bases: 10. Sequencing of the TRB variable region was done with the immunoSEQ hsTCRB v3.0 assay at survey level resolution. The target sequencing depth for TRB was about 40,000-55,000 T-cell genomes per sample. Pooled TRB libraries were sequenced on an Illumina MiSeq with a v3 150-cycle kit. Regarding the original processing steps: Repertoire analysis was run in R within a reproducible Nextflow workflow that covered QC, data transformation and analysis. LymphoSeq2, an R package for AIRR-Seq data exploration, was used to implement custom analyses. After excluding a few samples that yielded fewer than 5000 total TRB sequences, fewer than 200 HIV repertoires remained for analysis. Among the approximately 180 HIV repertoires that were kept, some 60 were collected before ART initiation and over 120 were collected after ART initiation. Each repertoire was downsampled to 5000 TRB nucleotide sequences, and summary statistics were averaged across 100 downsampling iterations. The analysis kept only TRB sequences whose CDR3 regions were at least seven amino acids long. Diversity was measured with a Shannon entropy-derived clonality score and the Gini coefficient. In repertoire networks, the top 5000 CDR3 amino acid sequences were linked whenever an edit distance of one separated two sequences. GLIPH2 predicted antigen specificity groups and MHC restriction for TRB CDR3 amino acid sequences. To flag known CMV, EBV, HIV or tissue antigen associations, CDR3 amino acid sequences were matched against VDJdb and McPAS-TCR. Pre-ART, post-ART and control groups were compared with Wilcoxon signed-rank tests and Holm-Bonferroni correction. TCRdb mirrors the immuneACCESS table, restricted to in-frame sequences. Some clones are absent from its copies; in checked studies, under half trace to an unresolved V gene, and the reason for the others is unknown. V, J and clone size are those of that table, while D and trimming were read from the DNA. Across this sample there are 20,000 or so clones, with around 80% seen only once. The top ten hold approximately 7% of the sample.

Recombination joined TRBV7-2 with TRBJ2-1, with 10 bases in between that match TRBD1. The sequences come from unsorted PBMCs, collected 2.2 years after starting antiretroviral therapy. This sequence originates from a man aged 50-59 years with HIV. CDR3 reads: CASSYRTGGKKEQFF. The bases read TGTGCCAGCAGCTACAGGACAGGGGGAAAAAAGGAGCAGTTCTTC.